This T cell receptor (beta chain) comes out of a study of T-cell reconstitution after alpha-beta-depleted transplantation in children. CDR3 length: 14 amino acids. V lost 2 bases, J lost 11 bases, and 11 bases stayed unmatched. Germline CDR1 is MNHNS and CDR2 is SASEGT. This sample's TCRbeta library carried unique molecular identifier barcodes. Via MiXCR, TCRdb re-called the PCR reads, giving one row per CDR3 protein. The sample includes 500,000 to 600,000 distinct CDR3 sequences, approximately 32% of them seen just once. The chain carries TRBV6-1 and TRBJ1-1; 7 bases map to TRBD1. This TCR was sampled from a human donor who donated a stem cell graft to a child with aplastic anemia. Sequences were derived from PBMCs from the stem cell graft donor, sampled from the stem cell graft. This chain's CDR3 is CASSEYRDRAAAFF. CDR3 DNA sequence: TGTGCCAGCAGTGAATACAGAGACAGGGCAGCGGCTTTCTTT.